These T cell receptor beta chains were read from a single sample in a study of CD8 T cells in ankylosing spondylitis. TCRdb passed the 5' RACE reads through MiXCR, listing each CDR3 protein once. The sample yields some 130,000 distinct CDR3 sequences, around 6.6% seen once. Material: blood, either unsorted or a sorted T cell fraction (not recorded which). These receptors came from a female donor with ankylosing spondylitis or in good health (not recorded which). Each CDR3 is given with its conserved first and last residue. D genes are given only for firm matches. A row's size may be missing; if present it is once, few, many or a size class.

v_call	j_call	clone_size	d_call	cdr3_nt	cdr3_aa
TRBV7-9	TRBJ1-2	few	-	TGTGCCAGCAGCTGGCCGGGGGGGATCGGCTACACCTTC	CASSWPGGIGYTF
TRBV4-2	TRBJ1-4	-	-	TGTGCCAGCAGCCAAGAACCAGGAATGGCGACTAATGAAAAACTGTTTTTT	CASSQEPGMATNEKLFF
TRBV10-3	TRBJ2-3	many	-	TGTGCCATCAGTGACGGGACGGAAGAAGATACGCAGTATTTT	CAISDGTEEDTQYF
TRBV7-2	TRBJ2-7	many	-	TGTGCCAGCAGTTGGGGGGTCTCGTTAAGGGAGCAGTACTTC	CASSWGVSLREQYF
TRBV28	TRBJ1-2	few	TRBD1	TGTGCCAGCAGCACAGAGTGGGACAGGGTGAACTATGGCTACACCTTC	CASSTEWDRVNYGYTF
TRBV5-1	TRBJ1-1	many	-	TGCGCCAGCAGCTCTGAAGACGGAGAAATGGAGGAAGCTTTCTTT	CASSSEDGEMEEAFF
TRBV20-1	TRBJ2-3	many	TRBD2	TGCAGTGCTAGCTCTTCTAGCGGGGGGTGGACAGATACGCAGTATTTT	CSASSSSGGWTDTQYF
TRBV29-1	TRBJ1-5	many	TRBD1	TGCAGCGTCAAGTGGACAGGCACAAATCAGCCCCAGCATTTT	CSVKWTGTNQPQHF
TRBV3-1	TRBJ2-5	many	-	TGTGCCAGCAGCCAAGGGGCTAGCACTGAGACCCAGTACTTC	CASSQGASTETQYF
TRBV7-6	TRBJ2-1	many	-	TGTGCCAGCAGCTTGTCAGCGGCGTGGGACAATGAGCAGTTCTTC	CASSLSAAWDNEQFF
TRBV6-5	TRBJ2-1	many	-	TGTGCCAGCAGTTACGGCCGGGATCCCTCCTACAATGAGCAGTTCTTC	CASSYGRDPSYNEQFF
TRBV6-2/TRBV6-3	TRBJ1-5	many	-	TGTGCCAGCAGTTACTGGGCGGATAGCAATCAGCCCCAGCATTTT	CASSYWADSNQPQHF
TRBV6-5	TRBJ2-5	many	-	TGTGCCAGCAGTCACAATCGGCAGACCCAGTACTTC	CASSHNRQTQYF
TRBV4-1	TRBJ2-7	many	TRBD2	TGCGCCAGCAGCCCTACTAGCGGGGTCTACGAGCAGTACTTC	CASSPTSGVYEQYF
TRBV25-1	TRBJ2-5	many	-	TGTGCCAGCAGTGAATATGGGTCCCAAGAGACCCAGTACTTC	CASSEYGSQETQYF
TRBV28	TRBJ1-4	many	-	TGTGCCAGCCAGCGTGAAAAACTGTTTTTT	CASQREKLFF
TRBV12-3/TRBV12-4	TRBJ2-3	many	-	TGTGCCAGCAGTAGACAGGTTAAGGCAGATACGCAGTATTTT	CASSRQVKADTQYF
TRBV7-8	TRBJ1-2	many	-	TGTGCCAGCAGCCCAGTAGGGAGGGCTTCGTTACCGTATGGCTACACCTTC	CASSPVGRASLPYGYTF
TRBV4-1	TRBJ2-5	many	-	TGCGCCAGCAGCCAAGTGGGGACCGGTGCAGAGACCCAGTACTTC	CASSQVGTGAETQYF
TRBV20-1	TRBJ1-5	many	-	TGCAGTGCCGAACCATTGACGAGGATCCAGCATTTT	CSAEPLTRIQHF
TRBV15	TRBJ1-4	many	-	TGTGCCACCAGCAGAGGGGAGAATGAAAAACTGTTTTTT	CATSRGENEKLFF
TRBV12-3/TRBV12-4	TRBJ1-3	few	-	TGTACCAGCAGTTTTCAAACCGGACAGACAACCTCTGGAAACACCATATATTTT	CTSSFQTGQTTSGNTIYF
TRBV15	TRBJ1-5	many	-	TGTGCCACCAGCCCCCGGTATAGCAATCAGCCCCAGCATTTT	CATSPRYSNQPQHF
TRBV15	TRBJ2-2	many	-	TGTGCCACCAGTATCAGAGGGGGGGAGCTGTTTTTT	CATSIRGGELFF